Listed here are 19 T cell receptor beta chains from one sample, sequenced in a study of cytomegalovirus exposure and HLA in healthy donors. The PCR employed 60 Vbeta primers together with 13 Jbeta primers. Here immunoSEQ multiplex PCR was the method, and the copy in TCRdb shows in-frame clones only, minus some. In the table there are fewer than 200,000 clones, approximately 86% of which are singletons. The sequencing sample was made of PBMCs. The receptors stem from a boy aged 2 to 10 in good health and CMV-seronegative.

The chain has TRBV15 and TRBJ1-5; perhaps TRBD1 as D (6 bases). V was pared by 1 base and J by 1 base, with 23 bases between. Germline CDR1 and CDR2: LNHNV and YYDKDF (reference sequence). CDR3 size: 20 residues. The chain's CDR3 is CATSRVAGAGPGGSNQPQHF. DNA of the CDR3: TGTGCCACCAGCAGAGTAGCGGGGGCAGGGCCTGGAGGGAGCAATCAGCCCCAGCATTTT.

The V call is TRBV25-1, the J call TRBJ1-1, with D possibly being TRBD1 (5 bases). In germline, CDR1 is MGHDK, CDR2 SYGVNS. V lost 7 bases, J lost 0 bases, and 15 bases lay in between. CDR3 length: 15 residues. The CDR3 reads CASKSGRVMNTEAFF. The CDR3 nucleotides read TGTGCCAGCAAGAGTGGCAGGGTCATGAACACTGAAGCTTTCTTT.

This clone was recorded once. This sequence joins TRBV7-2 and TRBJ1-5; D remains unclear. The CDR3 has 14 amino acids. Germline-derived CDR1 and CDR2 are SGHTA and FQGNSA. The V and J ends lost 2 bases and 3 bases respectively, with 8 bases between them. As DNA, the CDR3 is TGTGCCAGCAGCTTACTTAACTTCAATCAGCCCCAGCATTTT. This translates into CASSLLNFNQPQHF.

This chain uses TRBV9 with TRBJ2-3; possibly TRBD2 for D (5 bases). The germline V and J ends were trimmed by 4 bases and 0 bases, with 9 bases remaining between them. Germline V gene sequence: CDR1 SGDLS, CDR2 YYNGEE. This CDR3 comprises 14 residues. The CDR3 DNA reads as TGTGCCAGCAGCCCGCGGGTTAGCACAGATACGCAGTATTTT. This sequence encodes CASSPRVSTDTQYF.

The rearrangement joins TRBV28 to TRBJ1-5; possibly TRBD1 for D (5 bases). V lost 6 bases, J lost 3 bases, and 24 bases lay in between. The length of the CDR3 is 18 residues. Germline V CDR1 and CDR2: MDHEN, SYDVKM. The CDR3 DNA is TGTGCCAGCAGCCCTATTCAGGCGGGACCAGGCGTCAATCAGCCCCAGCATTTT. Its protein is CASSPIQAGPGVNQPQHF.

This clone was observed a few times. CDR3 DNA sequence: TGTGCCAGCAGCCCCTCCCCCCGCAATCAGCCCCAGCATTTT. Protein product: CASSPSPRNQPQHF. The V gene is TRBV16, the J gene TRBJ1-5; D is ambiguous. Germline V gene lookup returns CDR1 KGHSY and CDR2 FQNENV. The CDR3 contains 14 residues. The V gene lost 4 bases and the J gene lost 2 bases, with 9 bases spanning the gap.

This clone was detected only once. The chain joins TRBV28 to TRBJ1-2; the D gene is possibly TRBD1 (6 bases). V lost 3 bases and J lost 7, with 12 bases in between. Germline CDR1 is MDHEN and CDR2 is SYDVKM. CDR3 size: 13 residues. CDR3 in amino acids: CASSFGGAAGYTF. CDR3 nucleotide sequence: TGTGCCAGCAGTTTCGGGGGGGCCGCTGGCTACACCTTC.

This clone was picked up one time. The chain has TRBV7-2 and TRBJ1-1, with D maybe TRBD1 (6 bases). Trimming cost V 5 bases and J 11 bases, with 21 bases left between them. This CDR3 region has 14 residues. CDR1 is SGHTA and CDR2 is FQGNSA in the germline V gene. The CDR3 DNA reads TGTGCCAGCAGCCCCAGAAACGGTGACAGGCACGCTTTCTTT. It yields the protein CASSPRNGDRHAFF.

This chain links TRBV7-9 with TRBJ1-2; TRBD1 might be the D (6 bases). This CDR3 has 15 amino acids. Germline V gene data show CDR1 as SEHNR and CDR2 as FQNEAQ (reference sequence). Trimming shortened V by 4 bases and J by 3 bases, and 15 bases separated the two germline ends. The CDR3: CASSSQTAGDYGYTF. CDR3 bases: TGTGCCAGCAGCTCGCAAACTGCAGGGGACTATGGCTACACCTTC.

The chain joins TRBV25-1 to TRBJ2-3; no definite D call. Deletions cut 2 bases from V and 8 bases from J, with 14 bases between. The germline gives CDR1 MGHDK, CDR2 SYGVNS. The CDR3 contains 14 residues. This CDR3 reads CASSEGLFIGTQYF. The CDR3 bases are TGTGCCAGCAGTGAAGGTCTGTTTATCGGTACGCAGTATTTT.

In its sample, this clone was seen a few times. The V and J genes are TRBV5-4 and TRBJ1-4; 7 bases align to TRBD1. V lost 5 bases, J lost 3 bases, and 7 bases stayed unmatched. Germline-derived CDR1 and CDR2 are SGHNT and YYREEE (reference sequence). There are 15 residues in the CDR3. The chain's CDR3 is CASRASGGSNEKLFF. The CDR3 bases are TGTGCCAGCAGAGCCTCAGGGGGTTCTAATGAAAAACTGTTTTTT.

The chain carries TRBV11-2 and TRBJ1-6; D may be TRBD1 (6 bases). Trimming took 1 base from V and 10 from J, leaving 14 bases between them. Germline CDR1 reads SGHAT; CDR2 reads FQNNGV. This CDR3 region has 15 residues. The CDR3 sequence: CASSLGAGAESPLHF. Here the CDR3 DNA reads TGTGCCAGCAGCTTAGGAGCAGGGGCGGAGTCACCCCTCCACTTT.

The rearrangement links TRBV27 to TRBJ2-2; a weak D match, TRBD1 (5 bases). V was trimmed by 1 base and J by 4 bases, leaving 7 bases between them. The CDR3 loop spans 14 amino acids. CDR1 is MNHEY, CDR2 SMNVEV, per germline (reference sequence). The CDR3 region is CASSLWQGTGELFF. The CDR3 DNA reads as TGTGCCAGCAGTTTATGGCAGGGCACCGGGGAGCTGTTTTTT.

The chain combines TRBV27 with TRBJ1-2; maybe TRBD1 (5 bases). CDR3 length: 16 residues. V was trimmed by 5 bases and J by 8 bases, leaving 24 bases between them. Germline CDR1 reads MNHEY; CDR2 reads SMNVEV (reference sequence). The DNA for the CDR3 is TGTGCCAGCAGTCTCACGACAGCGAACCTGGCGGGGGGCTACACCTTC. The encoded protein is CASSLTTANLAGGYTF.

CDR3 DNA: TGTGCCAGTGGCAGACTAGTCTCTGGGGCCAACGTCCTGACTTTC. Its protein product is CASGRLVSGANVLTF. The rearrangement uses TRBV6-1 and TRBJ2-6; D may be TRBD2 (6 bases). The CDR3 has 15 residues. Germline V gives CDR1 MNHNS, CDR2 SASEGT. V gave up 9 bases and J gave up 0 bases, with 12 bases separating them.

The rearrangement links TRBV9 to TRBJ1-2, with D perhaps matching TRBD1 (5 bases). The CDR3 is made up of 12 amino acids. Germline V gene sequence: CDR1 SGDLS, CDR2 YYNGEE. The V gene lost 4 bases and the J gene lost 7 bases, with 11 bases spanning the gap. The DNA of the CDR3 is TGTGCCAGCAGCCCGGGACTGGGTGGCTACACCTTC. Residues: CASSPGLGGYTF.

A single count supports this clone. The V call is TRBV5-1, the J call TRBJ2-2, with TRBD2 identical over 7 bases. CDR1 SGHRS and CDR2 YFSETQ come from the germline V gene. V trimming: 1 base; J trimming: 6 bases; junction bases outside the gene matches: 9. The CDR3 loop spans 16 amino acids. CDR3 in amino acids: CASSLHSGGRPGELFF. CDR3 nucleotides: TGCGCCAGCAGCTTGCATAGCGGCGGGAGACCCGGGGAGCTGTTTTTT.

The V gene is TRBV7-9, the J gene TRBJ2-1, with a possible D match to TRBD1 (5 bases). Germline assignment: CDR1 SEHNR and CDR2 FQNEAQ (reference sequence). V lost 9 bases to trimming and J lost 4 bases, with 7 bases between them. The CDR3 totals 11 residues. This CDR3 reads CASRGYNEQFF. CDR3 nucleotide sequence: TGTGCCAGTAGGGGATACAATGAGCAGTTCTTC.

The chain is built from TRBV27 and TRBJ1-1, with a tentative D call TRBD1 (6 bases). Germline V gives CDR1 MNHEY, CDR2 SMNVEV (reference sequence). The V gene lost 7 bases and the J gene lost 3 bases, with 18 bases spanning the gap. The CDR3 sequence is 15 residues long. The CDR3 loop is CASTPLQGHHTEAFF. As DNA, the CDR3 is TGTGCCAGCACCCCCCTACAGGGACACCACACTGAAGCTTTCTTT.